Presented here are 26 T cell receptor beta chains from one specimen sequenced in a study of OX40 agonist ivuxolimab in advanced cancers. Clones were sequenced by immunoSEQ multiplex PCR, and TCRdb holds only the in-frame ones, with some missing. This table holds some 52,000 clones, 94% found once. The sample in question was CD4+ or CD8+ T cells sorted from blood, obtained in a trial of the OX40 agonist ivuxolimab. The receptors were gathered from an adult with an advanced solid tumor such as melanoma, head and neck, liver or kidney cancer.

This chain links TRBV20-1 with TRBJ2-5; D remains ambiguous. Germline values: CDR1 DFQATT, CDR2 SNEGSKA (reference sequence). V was clipped by 4 bases and J by 10 bases, with 7 bases between them. The CDR3 consists of 9 residues. The CDR3 DNA reads TGCAGTGCTACCTTAGACCAGTACTTC. Amino acid sequence: CSATLDQYF.

V usage is TRBV27 and J usage is TRBJ2-7; a weak D match, TRBD1 (6 bases). Trimming shortened V by 6 bases and J by 0 bases, and 9 bases separated the two germline ends. CDR1 and CDR2 from the germline V gene are MNHEY and SMNVEV (reference sequence). CDR3 length: 13 residues. The CDR3 here is CASSPDSSYEQYF. The DNA for the CDR3 is TGTGCCAGCAGCCCGGACAGCTCCTACGAGCAGTACTTC.

V is TRBV30 and J is TRBJ1-5; D ambiguous. This CDR3 contains 13 residues. Germline CDR1 and CDR2: GTSNPN and SVGIG (reference sequence). The germline V and J ends were trimmed by 0 bases and 3 bases, with 6 bases remaining between them. The CDR3 coding sequence is TGTGCCTGGAGTGTATTTTCCAATCAGCCCCAGCATTTT. It encodes CAWSVFSNQPQHF.

The gene calls are TRBV27 and TRBJ2-7, with 8 bases fitting TRBD2. CDR3 length: 14 residues. The junction had 6 bases not matched to a gene; V was cut back by 5 bases and J by 3 bases. CDR1 and CDR2 from the germline V gene are MNHEY and SMNVEV (reference sequence). CDR3 nucleotides: TGTGCCAGCAGTCTGGGGGCGGGGGGCTACGAGCAGTACTTC. Residues: CASSLGAGGYEQYF.

The V gene is TRBV18, the J gene TRBJ2-1; 8 nucleotides line up with TRBD2. J gave up 6 bases and V 0 bases, and 7 bases lay outside the gene matches. Germline V gene data show CDR1 as KGHSH and CDR2 as LQKENI. The CDR3 loop spans 16 amino acids. The CDR3 coding sequence is TGTGCCAGCTCACCACCCAGCGGGAGTGGCTTCAATGAGCAGTTCTTC. It codes for CASSPPSGSGFNEQFF.

In this sample, this clone turned up once. Additional DNA sequences in this sample encode the identical CDR3. The chain links TRBV27 to TRBJ1-1; D unclear. Germline V gene lookup returns CDR1 MNHEY and CDR2 SMNVEV (reference sequence). The CDR3 loop spans 13 amino acids. The germline V and J ends were trimmed by 3 bases and 1 base, with 6 bases remaining between them. CDR3 sequence reads: CASSFGPNTEAFF. CDR3 coding DNA: TGTGCCAGCAGTTTCGGGCCGAACACTGAAGCTTTCTTT.

This rearrangement joins TRBV2 to TRBJ1-1; D is possibly TRBD1 (5 bases). CDR1 SNHLY and CDR2 FYNNEI come from the germline V gene. V lost 4 bases to trimming and J lost 2 bases, with 20 bases between them. CDR3 length: 17 amino acids. The CDR3 reads CASSGFRDLAINTEAFF. The CDR3 nucleotides read TGTGCCAGCAGTGGATTCCGGGACTTGGCAATCAACACTGAAGCTTTCTTT.

The chain links TRBV6-6 to TRBJ1-1, with a weak D call TRBD1 (5 bases). The CDR3 runs 15 residues. Germline V CDR1 and CDR2: MNHNY, SVGAGI (reference sequence). V was cut by 3 bases and J by 10 bases, with 21 bases left in between. CDR3 sequence: CASSYTPGNAGAAFF. The CDR3 DNA follows: TGTGCCAGCAGTTATACGCCCGGGAACGCCGGGGCAGCTTTCTTT.

This chain's CDR3 is CASSLESDTNNQPQHF. The DNA for the CDR3 is TGTGCCAGCAGTTTAGAATCGGACACGAACAATCAGCCCCAGCATTTT. The V gene is TRBV28, the J gene TRBJ1-5, with D possibly matching TRBD1 (5 bases). CDR1 is MDHEN, CDR2 SYDVKM, per germline. There are 16 residues in the CDR3. With 2 bases removed from V and 3 bases from J, the gap between germline ends came to 14 bases.

This clone occurred once. The gene calls are TRBV7-9 and TRBJ2-2, with TRBD1 matching 8 bases. Germline-derived CDR1 and CDR2 are SEHNR and FQNEAQ (reference sequence). V dropped 1 base and J dropped 1; count of bases not matched to a gene: 5. The CDR3 spans 17 residues. CDR3: CASSLGPGTGNTGELFF. CDR3 coding DNA: TGTGCCAGCAGCTTAGGGCCCGGGACAGGGAACACCGGGGAGCTGTTTTTT. The whole variable domain, remainder taken from reference TRBV7-9 and TRBJ2-2, is DTGVSQNPRHKITKRGQNVTFRCDPISEHNRLYWYRQTLGQGPEFLTYFQNEAQLEKSRLLSDRFSAERPKGSFSTLEIQRTEQGDSAMYLCASSLGPGTGNTGELFFGEGSRLTVL.

This clone came up once. The chain joins TRBV27 to TRBJ2-1; D call uncertain. From germline, CDR1 is MNHEY and CDR2 SMNVEV (reference sequence). Trimming removed 6 bases at V and 3 bases at J, with 9 bases between. The CDR3 loop spans 13 amino acids. CDR3 loop: CASRPDFYNEQFF. In nucleotides, the CDR3 is TGTGCCAGCAGACCCGACTTCTACAATGAGCAGTTCTTC.

This sequence joins TRBV27 and TRBJ2-7; TRBD1 might be the D (6 bases). V lost 6 bases, J lost 2 bases, and 17 bases lay in between. Looked up from germline, CDR1 is MNHEY and CDR2 is SMNVEV (reference sequence). The CDR3 is 15 amino acids. The CDR3 region is CASSLQGLATYEQYF. CDR3 nucleotide sequence: TGTGCCAGCAGCCTACAGGGCCTTGCTACCTACGAGCAGTACTTC.

This clone showed up just a few times. The chain links TRBV30 to TRBJ1-4; TRBD1 matches at 7 bases. Trimming removed 7 bases from V and 5 bases from J; junction bases left unmatched: 16. The CDR3 has 16 amino acids. Germline CDR1 GTSNPN, CDR2 SVGIG (reference sequence). The CDR3 DNA follows: TGTGCCTTTTCACGGGGACAGCCCTTACGAAATGAAAAACTGTTTTTT. Translation gives CAFSRGQPLRNEKLFF.

This clone was seen a few times. The J gene is TRBJ1-5, the V gene TRBV2; no clear D. The CDR3 is 11 residues long. Germline loops: CDR1 SNHLY, CDR2 FYNNEI. The V end was cut by 5 bases, the J end by 9 bases, with 8 bases between. The CDR3 nucleotides read TGTGCCAGCAGTTTGGGAGGGCCCCAGCATTTT. The encoded protein is CASSLGGPQHF.

The V gene is TRBV6-5, the J gene TRBJ2-1; TRBD2 aligns across 13 bases. After removal of 7 bases from V and 7 bases from J, the junction contained 4 bases not matched to a gene. Germline CDR1 and CDR2: MNHEY and SVGAGI. CDR3 length equals 14 residues. In nucleotides, the CDR3 is TGTGCCAGCACCAGACTAGCGGGAGGAAATGAGCAGTTCTTC. As protein: CASTRLAGGNEQFF.

The gene calls are TRBV7-9 and TRBJ2-7; D possibly corresponds to TRBD2 (5 bases). The CDR3 is made up of 13 amino acids. CDR1 is SEHNR and CDR2 is FQNEAQ in the germline V gene (reference sequence). Trimming removed 0 bases at V and 3 bases at J, with 6 bases between. CDR3 residues: CASSLAGDYEQYF. CDR3 nucleotide sequence: TGTGCCAGCAGCTTAGCGGGAGACTACGAGCAGTACTTC.

V and J are TRBV11-2 and TRBJ2-5; maybe TRBD1 (6 bases). This CDR3 is 14 amino acids long. Per the germline V gene, CDR1 is SGHAT and CDR2 is FQNNGV. Trimming shortened V by 1 base and J by 1 base, and 7 bases separated the two germline ends. The CDR3 region has the DNA TGTGCCAGCAGCTTAGTAGGGGGCCAAGAGACCCAGTACTTC. As protein: CASSLVGGQETQYF.

The V and J genes are TRBV29-1 and TRBJ2-7, with D possibly matching TRBD2 (6 bases). Germline V gene lookup returns CDR1 SQVTM and CDR2 ANQGSEA. V was shortened by 1 base and J by 1 base, with 11 bases between the two germline ends. This CDR3 is 14 amino acids long. The CDR3 loop reads CSVEVLARSYEQYF. DNA of the CDR3: TGCAGCGTTGAAGTTCTAGCGCGGTCCTACGAGCAGTACTTC.

This chain connects TRBV28 to TRBJ1-3, with 9 bases lining up with TRBD1. V lost 6 bases to trimming and J lost 3 bases; unmatched junction nucleotides: 3. This CDR3 is 14 amino acids long. CDR1 MDHEN and CDR2 SYDVKM come from the germline V gene. The chain's CDR3 is CASRTGGSGNTIYF. The CDR3 nucleotides read TGTGCCAGCAGAACAGGGGGCAGTGGAAACACCATATATTTT.

The J gene is TRBJ2-5, the V gene TRBV27, with D uncertain. Germline V gene data show CDR1 as MNHEY and CDR2 as SMNVEV (reference sequence). The CDR3 covers 15 residues. V shed 5 bases and J shed 7 bases, with 20 bases lying between them. Written as DNA, the CDR3 is TGTGCCAGCAGTCCCCCAACCGCTCTCCCAGGGACCCAGTACTTC. Its protein is CASSPPTALPGTQYF.

The genes are TRBV27 and TRBJ2-5; weak D call: TRBD2 (6 bases). CDR1 and CDR2 (germline): MNHEY, SMNVEV (reference sequence). CDR3 size: 14 residues. V lost 5 bases to trimming and J lost 5 bases, with 15 bases between them. CDR3 nucleotides: TGTGCCAGCAGTCTGTGGGGGGAACGGGAGACCCAGTACTTC. Translation gives CASSLWGERETQYF.

This sequence joins TRBV28 and TRBJ2-5, with a tentative D call TRBD1 (5 bases). The CDR3 is 16 residues long. In germline, CDR1 is MDHEN, CDR2 SYDVKM. The germline V and J ends were trimmed by 6 bases and 2 bases, with 19 bases remaining between them. This CDR3 reads CASSPEIDRAQETQYF. For the CDR3, the DNA is TGTGCCAGCAGCCCAGAAATAGACAGAGCTCAAGAGACCCAGTACTTC.

The chain is built from TRBV28 and TRBJ1-1, with 10 bases aligning to TRBD1. Trimming removed 7 bases from V and 3 bases from J; junction bases left unmatched: 8. This CDR3 is 15 amino acids long. CDR1 is MDHEN and CDR2 is SYDVKM in the germline V gene. CDR3 sequence: CASTSTGGPDTEAFF. The CDR3 nucleotides are TGTGCCAGCACCTCGACAGGGGGCCCCGACACTGAAGCTTTCTTT.

The chain combines TRBV11-3 with TRBJ2-1; D not resolved. CDR3 size: 14 residues. Germline V lookup: CDR1 SGHNT, CDR2 YENEEA. The V and J ends lost 0 bases and 7 bases respectively, with 10 bases between them. This CDR3 is CASSLEGKGNEQFF. In DNA, the CDR3 is TGTGCCAGCAGCTTAGAGGGTAAAGGGAATGAGCAGTTCTTC.

V and J are TRBV28 and TRBJ2-3; D ambiguous. Trimming removed 3 bases at V and 2 bases at J, with 9 bases between. The germline gives CDR1 MDHEN, CDR2 SYDVKM. The CDR3 totals 14 residues. The CDR3 DNA reads as TGTGCCAGCAGTTTGCCTAGAAACACAGATACGCAGTATTTT. This sequence encodes CASSLPRNTDTQYF.

This rearrangement joins TRBV27 to TRBJ2-3; TRBD2 agrees at 10 bases. The V gene end was trimmed by 4 bases and the J gene end by 0 bases; junction bases not matched to a gene: 10. The CDR3 is 18 residues long. Germline-derived CDR1 and CDR2 are MNHEY and SMNVEV (reference sequence). CDR3 DNA: TGTGCCAGCAGTTCTATCTTGCTAGCGGGAGTTAGCACAGATACGCAGTATTTT. It codes for CASSSILLAGVSTDTQYF.